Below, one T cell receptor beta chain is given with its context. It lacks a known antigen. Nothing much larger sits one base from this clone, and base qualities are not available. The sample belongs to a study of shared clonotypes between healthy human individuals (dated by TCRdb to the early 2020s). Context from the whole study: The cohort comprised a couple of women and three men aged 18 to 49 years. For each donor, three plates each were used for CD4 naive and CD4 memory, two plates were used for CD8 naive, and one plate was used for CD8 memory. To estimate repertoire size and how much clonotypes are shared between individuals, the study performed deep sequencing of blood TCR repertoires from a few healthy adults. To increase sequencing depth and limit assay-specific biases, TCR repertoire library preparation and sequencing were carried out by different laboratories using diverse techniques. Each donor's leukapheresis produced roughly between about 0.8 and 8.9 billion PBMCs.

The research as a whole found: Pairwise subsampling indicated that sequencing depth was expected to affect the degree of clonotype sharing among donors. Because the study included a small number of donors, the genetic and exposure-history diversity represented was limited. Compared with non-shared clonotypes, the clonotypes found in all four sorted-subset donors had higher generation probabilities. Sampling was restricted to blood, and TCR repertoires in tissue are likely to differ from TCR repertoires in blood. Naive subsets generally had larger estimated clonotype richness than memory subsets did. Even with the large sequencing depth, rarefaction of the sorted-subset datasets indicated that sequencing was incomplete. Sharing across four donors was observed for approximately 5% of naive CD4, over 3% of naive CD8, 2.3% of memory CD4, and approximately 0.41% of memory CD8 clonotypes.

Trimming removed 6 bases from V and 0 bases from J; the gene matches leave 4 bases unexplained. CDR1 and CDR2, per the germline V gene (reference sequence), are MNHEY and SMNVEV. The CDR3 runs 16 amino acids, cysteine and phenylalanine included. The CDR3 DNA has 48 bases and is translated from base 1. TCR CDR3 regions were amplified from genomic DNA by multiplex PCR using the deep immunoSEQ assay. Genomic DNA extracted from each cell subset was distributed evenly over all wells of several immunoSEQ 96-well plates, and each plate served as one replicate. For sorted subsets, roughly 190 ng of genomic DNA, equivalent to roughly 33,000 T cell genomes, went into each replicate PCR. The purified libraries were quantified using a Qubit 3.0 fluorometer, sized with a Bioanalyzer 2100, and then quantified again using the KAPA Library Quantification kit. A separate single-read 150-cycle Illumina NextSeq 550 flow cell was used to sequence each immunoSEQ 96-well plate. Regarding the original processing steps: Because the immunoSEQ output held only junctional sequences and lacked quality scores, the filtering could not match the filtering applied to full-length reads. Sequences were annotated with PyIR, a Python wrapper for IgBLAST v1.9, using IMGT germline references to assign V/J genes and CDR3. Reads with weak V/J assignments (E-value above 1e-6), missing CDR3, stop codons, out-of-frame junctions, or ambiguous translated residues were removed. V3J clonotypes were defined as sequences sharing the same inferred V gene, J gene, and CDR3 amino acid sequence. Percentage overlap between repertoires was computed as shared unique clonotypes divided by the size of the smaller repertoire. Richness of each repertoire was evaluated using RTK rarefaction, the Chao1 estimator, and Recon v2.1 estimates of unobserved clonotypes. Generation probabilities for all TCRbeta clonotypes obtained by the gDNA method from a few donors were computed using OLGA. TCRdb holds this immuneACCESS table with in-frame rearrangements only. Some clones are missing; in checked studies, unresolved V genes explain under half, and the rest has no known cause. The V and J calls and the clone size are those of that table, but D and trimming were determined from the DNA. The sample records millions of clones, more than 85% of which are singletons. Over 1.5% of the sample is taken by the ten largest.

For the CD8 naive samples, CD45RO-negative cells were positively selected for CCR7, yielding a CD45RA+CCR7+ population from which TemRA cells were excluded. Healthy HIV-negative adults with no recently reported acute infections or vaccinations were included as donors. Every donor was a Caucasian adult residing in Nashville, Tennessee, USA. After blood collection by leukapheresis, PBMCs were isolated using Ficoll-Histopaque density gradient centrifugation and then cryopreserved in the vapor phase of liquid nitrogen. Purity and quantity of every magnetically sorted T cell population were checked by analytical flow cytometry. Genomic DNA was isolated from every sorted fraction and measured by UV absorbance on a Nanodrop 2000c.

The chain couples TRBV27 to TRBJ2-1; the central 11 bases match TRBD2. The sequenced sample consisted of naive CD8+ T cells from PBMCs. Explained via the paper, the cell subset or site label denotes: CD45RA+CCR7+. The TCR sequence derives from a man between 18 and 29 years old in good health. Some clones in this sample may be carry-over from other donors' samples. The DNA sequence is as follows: TGTGCCAGCAGATTAGCGGGAGGGCTCTCCTACAATGAGCAGTTCTTC. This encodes CASRLAGGLSYNEQFF.